The 2 T cell receptor beta chains presented below share a single source sample, sequenced in a study of cytomegalovirus exposure and HLA in healthy donors. Primers for the PCR totalled 60 Vbeta and 13 Jbeta. Clones were sequenced by immunoSEQ multiplex PCR, and TCRdb holds only the in-frame ones, with some missing. The sample carries hundreds of thousands of clones, roughly 89% recorded once. The source material was PBMCs. The receptor source for this set is a woman aged 18-30 years in good health and CMV-seronegative.

The chain uses TRBV7-9 and TRBJ2-1; 9 bases align to TRBD2. This CDR3 region has 15 residues. Per the germline V gene, CDR1 is SEHNR and CDR2 is FQNEAQ (reference sequence). V gave up 4 bases and J gave up 8 bases; unmatched junction bases: 9. In nucleotides, the CDR3 is TGTGCCAGCAGCTGGTTAGCGGGAGCGTCCGATGAGCAGTTCTTC. This encodes CASSWLAGASDEQFF.

The CDR3 loop is CASSPQTGKTYEQYF. CDR3 sequence (DNA): TGCGCCAGCAGCCCCCAGACGGGGAAGACCTACGAGCAGTACTTC. The gene calls are TRBV4-1 and TRBJ2-7; D possibly corresponds to TRBD2 (5 bases). Trimming removed 4 bases from V and 2 bases from J, with 15 bases in between. The CDR3 totals 15 residues. CDR1 MGHRA and CDR2 YSYEKL come from the germline V gene.